This T cell receptor beta chain was captured by sequencing in a study of T-cell reconstitution after alpha-beta-depleted transplantation in children. Study-level findings and limits: T-cell counts and diversity were attributed mostly to newly produced T cells one year after transplant. Approximately two months post-transplant, alpha-beta T cells reportedly originated from several hundred expanded graft clones. Some patients showed high day-60 TCRbeta diversity, which derived from surviving recipient T cells and thymic progenitors.

V shed 6 bases and J 9 bases; nucleotides not matched to a gene: 7. Germline-derived CDR1 and CDR2 are DFQATT and SNEGSKA (reference sequence). The length of the CDR3 is 14 residues. In this sample, this clonotype turned up a few times. The target antigen is unknown. This sample's TCRbeta library carried unique molecular identifier barcodes. TCRdb called the PCR reads again in MiXCR, with one record for every CDR3 protein. The sample contains some 460,000 distinct CDR3 sequences, around 16% of which appear only once. The sequenced sample was PBMCs, mostly from graft donor cells, obtained 360 days after TCRalphabeta/CD19-depleted stem cell transplant. V is TRBV20-1 and J is TRBJ2-1; 14 bases are a match to TRBD2. This receptor was identified in a boy younger than two who had a stem cell transplant for Wiskott-Aldrich syndrome, so the T cells may come from the graft donor. CDR3 DNA sequence: TGCAGTGCATCGACTAGCGGGAGGGGCAGTGAGCAGTTCTTC. As protein: CSASTSGRGSEQFF.